This TCR beta chain is drawn from a study of cytomegalovirus exposure and HLA in healthy donors. Study-level findings and limits: The study flagged fewer than 200 TCR beta chains as cytomegalovirus-associated.

Comments on this clone: The target antigen is unknown.

Amplification used 60 Vbeta primers and 13 Jbeta primers. The table came from immunoSEQ multiplex PCR; TCRdb's copy has only in-frame clones and leaves some out. The table lists about 98,000 clones, roughly four fifths of them singletons, with 7% to 10% in the top ten. Sequenced material: PBMCs. The source of this sequence is a human donor in good health.

The CDR3 sequence: CASSLQWGQDYGYTF. The CDR3 bases are TGCGCCAGCAGCCTCCAGTGGGGGCAGGATTATGGCTACACCTTC. The chain links TRBV4-1 to TRBJ1-2; tentative D call: TRBD1 (6 bases). V dropped 4 bases and J dropped 5 bases, with 17 bases sitting between them. The CDR3 consists of 15 residues. Germline CDR1 reads MGHRA; CDR2 reads YSYEKL.